The 26 T cell receptor beta chains reported below all come from one sample, sequenced in a study of T cell responses to AZD1222 COVID-19 vaccine. Sequencing was performed with immunoSEQ multiplex PCR; in TCRdb, only in-frame clones are kept and a portion is missing. The sample includes 90,000 to 130,000 clones, more than 65% of them seen just once. Sequenced here: peripheral blood, sampled on day 0 of AZD1222 vaccination. The receptors originated from an adult in good health.

The chain is built from TRBV18 and TRBJ2-3, with 8 bases matching TRBD2. The CDR3 length is 14 residues. The ends lost 5 bases at V and 3 bases at J; junction bases unmatched: 4. Germline CDR1 and CDR2: KGHSH and LQKENI. CDR3 nucleotides: TGTGCCAGCTCATTGGGCGGGAGGACAGATACGCAGTATTTT. Its protein is CASSLGGRTDTQYF.

This clone showed up just a few times. The rearrangement links TRBV7-9 to TRBJ2-7, with 7 bases matching TRBD1. Germline CDR1 and CDR2: SEHNR and FQNEAQ (reference sequence). J gave up 2 bases and V 2 bases, and 12 bases lay outside the gene matches. The CDR3 loop spans 17 amino acids. CDR3 residues: CASSLPTGFSKTYEQYF. DNA for the CDR3: TGTGCCAGCAGCTTACCGACAGGGTTCTCAAAAACCTACGAGCAGTACTTC. Supplemented by reference TRBV7-9 and TRBJ2-7, the full variable domain reads DTGVSQNPRHKITKRGQNVTFRCDPISEHNRLYWYRQTLGQGPEFLTYFQNEAQLEKSRLLSDRFSAERPKGSFSTLEIQRTEQGDSAMYLCASSLPTGFSKTYEQYFGPGTRLTVT.

This chain's CDR3 is CASSAQDTSGGAYEQYF. The DNA of the CDR3 is TGTGCCAGCAGCGCACAAGACACTAGCGGGGGGGCTTACGAGCAGTACTTC. This chain uses TRBV7-6 with TRBJ2-7, with TRBD2 identical over 13 bases. J was trimmed by 4 bases and V by 5 bases; bases with no gene match: 11. Per the germline V gene, CDR1 is SGHVS and CDR2 is FNYEAQ. The CDR3 totals 17 residues.

This chain uses TRBV28 with TRBJ1-2; D not certain. Trimming removed 6 bases from V and 4 bases from J, with 6 bases in between. CDR3 length equals 11 residues. Germline V gene lookup returns CDR1 MDHEN and CDR2 SYDVKM. CDR3 amino acids: CASSSFYGYTF. Here the CDR3 DNA reads TGTGCCAGCAGCTCCTTCTATGGCTACACCTTC.

The chain combines TRBV6-5 with TRBJ1-2, with 7 bases fitting TRBD1. V shed 5 bases and J 2 bases; nucleotides not matched to a gene: 8. CDR3 length: 15 amino acids. Germline values: CDR1 MNHEY, CDR2 SVGAGI. The CDR3 DNA reads TGTGCCAGCAGTCCCCGTGAAGGGGGCAACTATGGCTACACCTTC. It is translated as CASSPREGGNYGYTF.

J is TRBJ2-7 and V is TRBV7-9; TRBD1 aligns across 9 bases. V trimming: 2 bases; J trimming: 7 bases; junction bases outside the gene matches: 6. Germline V CDR1 and CDR2: SEHNR, FQNEAQ (reference sequence). The CDR3 length is 14 residues. The CDR3 reads CASSLRTGAGEQYF. The CDR3 nucleotides are TGTGCCAGCAGCTTAAGGACAGGGGCGGGGGAGCAGTACTTC. The entire variable domain, with the rest obtained from reference TRBV7-9 and TRBJ2-7, is as follows: DTGVSQNPRHKITKRGQNVTFRCDPISEHNRLYWYRQTLGQGPEFLTYFQNEAQLEKSRLLSDRFSAERPKGSFSTLEIQRTEQGDSAMYLCASSLRTGAGEQYFGPGTRLTVT.

The CDR3 coding sequence is TGTGCCAGCAGCTTGGGGGCTAGCGGGACCACAGATACGCAGTATTTT. It is translated as CASSLGASGTTDTQYF. V usage is TRBV11-3 and J usage is TRBJ2-3; the match to TRBD2 covers 9 bases. The CDR3 runs to 16 residues. Germline V lookup: CDR1 SGHNT, CDR2 YENEEA. The V gene end was trimmed by 3 bases and the J gene end by 2 bases; junction bases not matched to a gene: 6.

The table lists this clone with a count of one. The V call is TRBV7-2, the J call TRBJ2-7; the match to TRBD2 covers 16 bases. In germline, CDR1 is SGHTA, CDR2 FQGNSA. V trimming: 5 bases; J trimming: 7 bases; junction bases outside the gene matches: 5. The CDR3 is made up of 15 amino acids. CDR3 sequence (DNA): TGTGCCAGCAGCGTGGGACTAGCGGGAGGGAGGGAGCAGTACTTC. Its protein product is CASSVGLAGGREQYF.

V is TRBV19 and J is TRBJ1-2; D gene uncertain. This CDR3 is built from 14 residues. V dropped 9 bases and J dropped 0 bases, with 14 bases sitting between them. Germline V gives CDR1 LNHDA, CDR2 SQIVND (reference sequence). The DNA of the CDR3 is TGTGCCAGCCATAAAAGTACCGCTAACTATGGCTACACCTTC. Translating it yields CASHKSTANYGYTF.

This clone has just a few counts. The rearrangement links TRBV24-1 to TRBJ2-1; D is ambiguous. Germline V gene sequence: CDR1 KGHDR, CDR2 SFDVKD. The CDR3 is made up of 14 amino acids. V lost 3 bases and J lost 6, with 11 bases in between. The CDR3 reads CATSDDTVLNEQFF. DNA of the CDR3: TGTGCCACCAGTGATGATACCGTACTCAATGAGCAGTTCTTC.

This chain uses TRBV6-5 with TRBJ1-3, with TRBD1 matching 7 bases. Germline V gene lookup returns CDR1 MNHEY and CDR2 SVGAGI. The CDR3 is made up of 14 amino acids. The ends lost 7 bases at V and 5 bases at J; junction bases unmatched: 8. This chain's CDR3 is CASTVDRARNTIYF. In DNA, the CDR3 is TGTGCCAGCACCGTCGACAGGGCTAGAAACACCATATATTTT.

The chain combines TRBV7-2 with TRBJ1-2; tentative D call: TRBD1 (6 bases). CDR1 SGHTA and CDR2 FQGNSA come from the germline V gene. The ends were cut back, 2 bases at V and 3 bases at J, with 16 bases in the middle. This CDR3 spans 16 amino acids. CDR3 nucleotide sequence: TGTGCCAGCAGCTTACGTACGGCAGGGGAGGACTATGGCTACACCTTC. Encoded protein: CASSLRTAGEDYGYTF.

The gene calls are TRBV5-4 and TRBJ2-3; D is perhaps TRBD2 (5 bases). The CDR3 extends over 13 amino acids. Trimming left V 2 bases short and J 9 bases short, with 13 bases between. CDR1 is SGHNT and CDR2 is YYREEE in the germline V gene (reference sequence). CDR3 DNA: TGTGCCAGCAGCTTATTCGAGGGTCGGACGCAGTATTTT. Amino acids: CASSLFEGRTQYF.

This sequence joins TRBV28 and TRBJ1-5; D uncertain. Per the germline V gene, CDR1 is MDHEN and CDR2 is SYDVKM. The germline V and J ends were trimmed by 4 bases and 4 bases, with 11 bases remaining between them. The CDR3 is made up of 14 amino acids. CDR3 sequence (DNA): TGTGCCAGCAGTTACAGCGTGGGGAATCAGCCCCAGCATTTT. It is translated as CASSYSVGNQPQHF.

The chain recombines TRBV7-3 with TRBJ1-1; 7 positions agree with TRBD1. After removal of 0 bases from V and 0 bases from J, the junction contained 1 base not matched to a gene. The CDR3 length is 15 residues. Germline CDR1 is SGHTA and CDR2 is FQGTGA. The chain's CDR3 is CASSLTGTVNTEAFF. In DNA, the CDR3 is TGTGCCAGCAGCTTAACGGGGACAGTGAACACTGAAGCTTTCTTT.

The chain recombines TRBV7-2 with TRBJ1-4; D is unresolved. Trimming left V 0 bases short and J 5 bases short, with 13 bases between. Germline CDR1 is SGHTA and CDR2 is FQGNSA. This CDR3 contains 16 residues. The CDR3 DNA is TGTGCCAGCAGCTTAGCTCCAACACGGCGGAATGAAAAACTGTTTTTT. Translated, it gives CASSLAPTRRNEKLFF.

The CDR3 DNA sequence: TGTGCCAGCAGCTGGTTCCGGGACAGGGGGCGCGATATCTATGGCTACACCTTC. Translation gives CASSWFRDRGRDIYGYTF. The chain uses TRBV11-2 and TRBJ1-2; TRBD1 matches at 12 bases. The CDR3 contains 18 residues. The trim removed 4 bases at V and 4 bases at J, leaving 13 bases unmatched. Germline V gives CDR1 SGHAT, CDR2 FQNNGV.

This clone was seen only a few times. The rearrangement uses TRBV7-2 and TRBJ1-4; 7 bases fit TRBD1. There are 16 residues in the CDR3. V lost 5 bases and J lost 0; bases outside the gene matches: 6. The V gene's germline CDR1 is SGHTA and CDR2 FQGNSA. The CDR3 DNA reads TGTGCCAGCAGCCAGGGACAGCAGACAACTAATGAAAAACTGTTTTTT. Translation: CASSQGQQTTNEKLFF.

The table lists this clone with many counts. The CDR3 DNA reads TGTGCCAGCAGCCCAGAAAAGCGGGGGACAGATACGCAGTATTTT. It yields the protein CASSPEKRGTDTQYF. The chain links TRBV4-2 to TRBJ2-3; 8 nucleotides line up with TRBD2. J was trimmed by 3 bases and V by 4 bases; bases with no gene match: 6. Germline CDR1 is LGHNA and CDR2 is YNFKEQ. The CDR3 extends over 15 amino acids.

The chain joins TRBV5-4 to TRBJ2-1, with 12 bases identical to TRBD2. In germline, CDR1 is SGHNT, CDR2 YYREEE (reference sequence). This CDR3 is 16 amino acids long. With 4 bases clipped from V and 5 bases from J, the junction kept 7 bases outside the gene matches. The CDR3 sequence: CASSPATSGRHNEQFF. CDR3 nucleotides: TGTGCCAGCAGCCCGGCGACTAGCGGGAGACACAATGAGCAGTTCTTC.

The chain is built from TRBV6-2 or TRBV6-3 and TRBJ2-5, with D possibly TRBD2 on 5 matching bases. Trimming cost V 5 bases and J 5 bases, with 24 bases left between them. The CDR3 is made up of 17 amino acids. CDR1 and CDR2 from the germline V gene are MNHEY and SVGEGT. CDR3 nucleotide sequence: TGTGCCAGCAGTCCAGTCCTCGGAGGCCCCGATTTGGAGACCCAGTACTTC. It yields the protein CASSPVLGGPDLETQYF.

The V call is TRBV30, the J call TRBJ1-1, with D possibly being TRBD1 (5 bases). V lost 6 bases and J 0 bases, leaving 11 bases between the germline ends. The germline V gene has CDR1 GTSNPN and CDR2 SVGIG (reference sequence). CDR3 length equals 13 residues. The CDR3 DNA reads as TGTGCCTGTGCCCGGGACGTGAACACTGAAGCTTTCTTT. This sequence encodes CACARDVNTEAFF.

The chain is built from TRBV2 and TRBJ1-5; 8 bases map to TRBD1. Germline CDR1 is SNHLY and CDR2 is FYNNEI. The J segment lost 9 bases and the V segment lost 5 bases, leaving 9 bases of the junction unmatched. The CDR3 length is 14 residues. The CDR3 loop is CASSPDRDQRPQHF. The CDR3 DNA reads TGTGCCAGCAGTCCGGACAGGGATCAACGGCCCCAGCATTTT.

V gene TRBV29-1 combines with J gene TRBJ2-3; D is possibly TRBD2 (5 bases). This CDR3 is 12 amino acids long. The V end was cut by 5 bases, the J end by 1 base, with 7 bases between. Germline V CDR1 and CDR2: SQVTM, ANQGSEA. For the CDR3, the DNA is TGCAGCGTTAGGACTCGCACAGATACGCAGTATTTT. This translates into CSVRTRTDTQYF.

The V and J genes are TRBV7-6 and TRBJ2-1, with D unclear. The CDR3 spans 14 residues. Germline-derived CDR1 and CDR2 are SGHVS and FNYEAQ. V was clipped by 3 bases and J by 5 bases, with 11 bases between them. The CDR3 loop is CASSFSQLNNEQFF. CDR3 in DNA: TGTGCCAGCAGCTTTAGCCAGCTTAACAATGAGCAGTTCTTC.

The chain is built from TRBV5-8 and TRBJ1-2; the match to TRBD1 covers 8 bases. The CDR3 is 14 residues long. Germline CDR1 reads SGHTS; CDR2 reads YDEGEE. With V trimmed by 3 bases and J by 5 bases, 6 bases remained unmatched. The CDR3 DNA reads as TGTGCCAGCAGCTCGGACGACAGGGGATATGGCTACACCTTC. It yields the protein CASSSDDRGYGYTF.